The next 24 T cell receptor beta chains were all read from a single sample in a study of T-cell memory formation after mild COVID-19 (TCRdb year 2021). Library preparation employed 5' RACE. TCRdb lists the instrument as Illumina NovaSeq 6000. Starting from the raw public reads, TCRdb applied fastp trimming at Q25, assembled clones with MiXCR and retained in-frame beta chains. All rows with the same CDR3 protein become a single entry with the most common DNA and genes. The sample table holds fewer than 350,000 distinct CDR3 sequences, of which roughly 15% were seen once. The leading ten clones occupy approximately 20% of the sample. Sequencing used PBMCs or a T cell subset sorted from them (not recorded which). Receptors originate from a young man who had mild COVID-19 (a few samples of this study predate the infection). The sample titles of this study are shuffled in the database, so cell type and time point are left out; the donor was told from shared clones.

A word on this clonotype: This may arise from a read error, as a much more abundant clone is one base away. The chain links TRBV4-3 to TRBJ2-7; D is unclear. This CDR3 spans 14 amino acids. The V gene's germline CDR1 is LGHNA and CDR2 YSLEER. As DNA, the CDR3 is TGCGCCAGCAGCAAAGACCCTGGATCCTACGAGCAGTACTTC. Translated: CASSKDPGSYEQYF.

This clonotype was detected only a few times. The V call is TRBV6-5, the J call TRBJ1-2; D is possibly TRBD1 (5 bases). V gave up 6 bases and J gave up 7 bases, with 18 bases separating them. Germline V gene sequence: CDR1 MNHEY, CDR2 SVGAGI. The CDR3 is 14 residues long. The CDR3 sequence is CASRATGPPGGYTF. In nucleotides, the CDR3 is TGTGCCAGCAGGGCCACGGGACCCCCTGGTGGCTACACCTTC.

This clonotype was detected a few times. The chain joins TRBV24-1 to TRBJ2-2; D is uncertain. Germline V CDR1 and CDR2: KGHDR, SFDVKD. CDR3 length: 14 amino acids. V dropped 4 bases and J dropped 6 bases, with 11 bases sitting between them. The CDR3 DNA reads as TGTGCCACCAGTGACCTTTCGGCGGCCGGGGAGCTGTTTTTT. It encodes CATSDLSAAGELFF.

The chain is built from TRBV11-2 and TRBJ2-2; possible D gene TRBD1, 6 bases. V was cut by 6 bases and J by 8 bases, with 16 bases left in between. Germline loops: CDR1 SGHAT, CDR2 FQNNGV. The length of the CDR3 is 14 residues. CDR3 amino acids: CASRRPGAQGELFF. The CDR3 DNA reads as TGTGCCAGCAGAAGGCCAGGGGCCCAGGGGGAGCTGTTTTTT.

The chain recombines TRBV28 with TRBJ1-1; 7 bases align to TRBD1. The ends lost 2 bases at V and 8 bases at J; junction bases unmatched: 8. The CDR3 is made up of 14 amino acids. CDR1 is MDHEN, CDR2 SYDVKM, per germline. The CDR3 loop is CASSLRQGLWEAFF. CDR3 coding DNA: TGTGCCAGCAGTTTACGACAGGGTCTTTGGGAAGCTTTCTTT. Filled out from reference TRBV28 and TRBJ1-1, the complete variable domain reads DVKVTQSSRYLVKRTGEKVFLECVQDMDHENMFWYRQDPGLGLRLIYFSYDVKMKEKGDIPEGYSVSREKKERFSLILESASTNQTSMYLCASSLRQGLWEAFFGQGTRLTVV.

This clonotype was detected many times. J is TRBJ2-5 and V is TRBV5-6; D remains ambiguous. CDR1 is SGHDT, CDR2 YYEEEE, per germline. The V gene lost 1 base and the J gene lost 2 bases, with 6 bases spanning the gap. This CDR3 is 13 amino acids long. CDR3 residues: CASSLSPQETQYF. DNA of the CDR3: TGTGCCAGCAGCTTGTCGCCGCAAGAGACCCAGTACTTC.

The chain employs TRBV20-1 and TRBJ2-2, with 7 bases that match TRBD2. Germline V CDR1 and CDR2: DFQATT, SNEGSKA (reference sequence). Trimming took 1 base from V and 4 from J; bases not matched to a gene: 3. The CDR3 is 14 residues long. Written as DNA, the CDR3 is TGCAGTGCTAGAGGGAAGCGGGGCACCGGGGAGCTGTTTTTT. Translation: CSARGKRGTGELFF.

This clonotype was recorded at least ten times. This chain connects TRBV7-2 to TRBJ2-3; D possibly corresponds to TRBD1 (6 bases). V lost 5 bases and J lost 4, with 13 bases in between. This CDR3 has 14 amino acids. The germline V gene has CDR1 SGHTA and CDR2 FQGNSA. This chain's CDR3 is CASSQSRGSDTQYF. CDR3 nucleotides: TGTGCCAGCAGCCAAAGCAGGGGTTCAGATACGCAGTATTTT.

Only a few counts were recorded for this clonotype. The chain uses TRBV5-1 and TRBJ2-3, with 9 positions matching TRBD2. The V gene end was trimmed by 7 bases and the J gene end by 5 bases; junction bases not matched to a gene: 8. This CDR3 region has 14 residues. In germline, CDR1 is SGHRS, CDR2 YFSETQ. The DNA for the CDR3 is TGCGCCAGCTGCCTAGCGGGGCTTGGAGATACGCAGTATTTT. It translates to CASCLAGLGDTQYF. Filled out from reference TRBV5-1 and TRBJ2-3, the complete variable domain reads KAGVTQTPRYLIKTRGQQVTLSCSPISGHRSVSWYQQTPGQGLQFLFEYFSETQRNKGNFPGRFSGRQFSNSRSEMNVSTLELGDSALYLCASCLAGLGDTQYFGPGTRLTVL.

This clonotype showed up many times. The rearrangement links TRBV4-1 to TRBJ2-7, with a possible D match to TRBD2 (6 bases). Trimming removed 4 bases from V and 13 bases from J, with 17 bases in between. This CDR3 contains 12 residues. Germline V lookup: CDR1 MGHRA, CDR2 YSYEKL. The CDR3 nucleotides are TGCGCCAGCAGCCCCGTCGGAGGGTCGATATACGTC. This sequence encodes CASSPVGGSIYV.

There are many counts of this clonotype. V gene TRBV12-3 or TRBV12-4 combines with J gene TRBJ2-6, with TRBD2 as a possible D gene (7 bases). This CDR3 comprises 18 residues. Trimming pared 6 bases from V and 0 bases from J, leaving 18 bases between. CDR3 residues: CASSLRGGAASGANVLTF. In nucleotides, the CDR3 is TGTGCCAGCAGCCTCCGAGGGGGGGCGGCCTCTGGGGCCAACGTCCTGACTTTC.

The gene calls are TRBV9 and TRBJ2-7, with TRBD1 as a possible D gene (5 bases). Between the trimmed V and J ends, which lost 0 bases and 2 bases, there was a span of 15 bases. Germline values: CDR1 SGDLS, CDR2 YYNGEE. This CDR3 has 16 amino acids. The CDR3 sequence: CASSVAVTGVPYEQYF. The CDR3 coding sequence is TGTGCCAGCAGCGTAGCCGTAACAGGTGTCCCCTACGAGCAGTACTTC.

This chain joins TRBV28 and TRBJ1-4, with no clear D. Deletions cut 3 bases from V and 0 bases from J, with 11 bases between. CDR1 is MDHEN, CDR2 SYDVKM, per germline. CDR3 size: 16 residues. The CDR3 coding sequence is TGTGCCAGCAGTTTTCCCGGGGTTGCAACTAATGAAAAACTGTTTTTT. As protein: CASSFPGVATNEKLFF.

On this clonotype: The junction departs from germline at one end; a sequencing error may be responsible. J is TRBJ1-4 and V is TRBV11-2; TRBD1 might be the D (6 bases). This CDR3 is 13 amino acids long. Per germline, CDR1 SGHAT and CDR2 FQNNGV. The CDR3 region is CASSPRQEEKLFF. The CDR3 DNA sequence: TGTGCCAGCAGCCCTCGACAGGAGGAAAAGCTGTTTTTT.

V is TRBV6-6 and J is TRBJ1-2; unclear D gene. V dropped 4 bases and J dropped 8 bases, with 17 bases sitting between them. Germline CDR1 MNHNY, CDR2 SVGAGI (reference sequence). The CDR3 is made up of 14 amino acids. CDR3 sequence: CASSLWQAGEGYTF. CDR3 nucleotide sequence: TGTGCCAGCAGTTTGTGGCAGGCTGGGGAAGGCTACACCTTC.

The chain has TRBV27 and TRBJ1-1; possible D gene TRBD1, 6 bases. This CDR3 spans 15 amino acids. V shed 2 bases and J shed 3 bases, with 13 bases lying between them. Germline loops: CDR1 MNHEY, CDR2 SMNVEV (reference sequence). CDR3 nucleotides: TGTGCCAGCAGTTTACTAACAGGGTACGACACTGAAGCTTTCTTT. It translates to CASSLLTGYDTEAFF.

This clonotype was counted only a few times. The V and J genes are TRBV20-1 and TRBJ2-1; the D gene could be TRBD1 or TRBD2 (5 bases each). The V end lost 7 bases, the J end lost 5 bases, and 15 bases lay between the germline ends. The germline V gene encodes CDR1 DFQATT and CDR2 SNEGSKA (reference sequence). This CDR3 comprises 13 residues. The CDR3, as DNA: TGCAGTGTCGGGACCTGGACCCACAATGAGCAGTTCTTC. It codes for CSVGTWTHNEQFF.

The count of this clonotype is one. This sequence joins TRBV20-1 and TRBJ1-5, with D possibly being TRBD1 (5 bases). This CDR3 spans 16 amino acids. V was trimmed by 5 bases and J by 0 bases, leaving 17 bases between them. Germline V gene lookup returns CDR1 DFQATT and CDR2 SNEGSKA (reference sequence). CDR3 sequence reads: CSASPRVGDSNQPQHF. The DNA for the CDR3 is TGCAGTGCTTCACCCAGGGTCGGAGATAGCAATCAGCCCCAGCATTTT.

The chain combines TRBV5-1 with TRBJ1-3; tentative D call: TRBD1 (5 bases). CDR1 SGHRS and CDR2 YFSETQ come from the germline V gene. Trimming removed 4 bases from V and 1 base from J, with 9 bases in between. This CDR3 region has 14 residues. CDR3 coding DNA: TGCGCCAGCAGCGGGACGGATTCTGGAAACACCATATATTTT. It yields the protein CASSGTDSGNTIYF.

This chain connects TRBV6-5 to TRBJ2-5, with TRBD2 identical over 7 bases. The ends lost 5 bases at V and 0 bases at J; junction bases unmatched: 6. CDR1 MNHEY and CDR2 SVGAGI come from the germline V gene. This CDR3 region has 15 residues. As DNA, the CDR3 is TGTGCCAGCAGTCGTGGGAGCGGGGACCAAGAGACCCAGTACTTC. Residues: CASSRGSGDQETQYF.

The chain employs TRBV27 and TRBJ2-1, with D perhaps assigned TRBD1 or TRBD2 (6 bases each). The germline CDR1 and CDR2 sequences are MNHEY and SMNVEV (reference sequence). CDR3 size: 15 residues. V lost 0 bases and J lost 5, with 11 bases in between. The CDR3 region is CASSLSGGHHNEQFF. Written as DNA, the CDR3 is TGTGCCAGCAGTTTATCTGGGGGGCACCACAATGAGCAGTTCTTC.

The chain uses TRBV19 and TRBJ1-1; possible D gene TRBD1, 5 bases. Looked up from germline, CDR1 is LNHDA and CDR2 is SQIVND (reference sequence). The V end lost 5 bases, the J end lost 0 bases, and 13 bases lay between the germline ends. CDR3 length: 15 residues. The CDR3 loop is CASSAPGGVNTEAFF. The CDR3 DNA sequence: TGTGCCAGTAGTGCCCCGGGGGGGGTGAACACTGAAGCTTTCTTT.

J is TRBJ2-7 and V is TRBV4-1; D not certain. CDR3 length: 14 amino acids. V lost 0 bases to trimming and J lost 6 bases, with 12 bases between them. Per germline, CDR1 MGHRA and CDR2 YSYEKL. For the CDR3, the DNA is TGCGCCAGCAGCCAAGATGGGCATTTGAGCGAGCAGTACTTC. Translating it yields CASSQDGHLSEQYF.

CDR3 bases: TGTGCCAGCAGGACCCCGGGACAGGGGTTCTCCGGGGAGCTGTTTTTT. Its translation: CASRTPGQGFSGELFF. The rearrangement uses TRBV6-2 or TRBV6-3 and TRBJ2-2; 10 nucleotides agree with TRBD1. Unmatched junction bases numbered 10, after V lost 6 bases and J lost 6 bases. The germline gives CDR1 MNHEY, CDR2 SVGEGT. The CDR3 runs 16 residues.